This TCR beta chain originates from a study of beta chain features in type 1 diabetes. This CDR3 comprises 14 residues. V trimming: 5 bases; J trimming: 5 bases; junction bases outside the gene matches: 5. CDR1 and CDR2 (germline): SGHNT, YENEEA. Study-wide points: Moderate but significant shortening of TCRB CDR3s was recorded in all four CD4+ subsets from Type 1 diabetes patients.

Only one count was recorded for this clone. What it binds is unknown. The isolated RNA, all of it, was reverse transcribed, so expressed TCRB transcripts were what got sequenced. Some clones are missing from TCRdb's copy, which holds only in-frame ones; the method was immunoSEQ multiplex PCR. The data show around 260,000 clones, with approximately 25% seen just once and 0.012% held by the top ten. The clonotype originates from a woman in her 30s with type 1 diabetes. Sequencing was carried out using naive CD4+ T cells from blood. The chain recombines TRBV11-3 with TRBJ2-5; 10 positions agree with TRBD2. This chain's CDR3 is CASSQSSGSETQYF. The CDR3 DNA sequence: TGTGCCAGCAGCCAGTCTAGCGGGAGTGAGACCCAGTACTTC.